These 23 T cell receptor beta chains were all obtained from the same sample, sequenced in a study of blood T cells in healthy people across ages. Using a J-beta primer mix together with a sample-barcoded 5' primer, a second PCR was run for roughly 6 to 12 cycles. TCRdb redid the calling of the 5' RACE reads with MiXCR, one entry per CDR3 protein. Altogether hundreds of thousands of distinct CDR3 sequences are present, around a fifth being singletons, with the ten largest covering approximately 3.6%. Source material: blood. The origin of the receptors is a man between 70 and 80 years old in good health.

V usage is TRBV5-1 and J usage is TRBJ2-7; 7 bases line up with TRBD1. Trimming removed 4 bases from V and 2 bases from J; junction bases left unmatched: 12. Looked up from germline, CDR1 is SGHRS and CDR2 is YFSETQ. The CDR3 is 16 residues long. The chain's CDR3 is CASSHGGGTDTYEQYF. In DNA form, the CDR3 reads TGCGCCAGCAGCCATGGCGGTGGGACAGACACCTACGAGCAGTACTTC.

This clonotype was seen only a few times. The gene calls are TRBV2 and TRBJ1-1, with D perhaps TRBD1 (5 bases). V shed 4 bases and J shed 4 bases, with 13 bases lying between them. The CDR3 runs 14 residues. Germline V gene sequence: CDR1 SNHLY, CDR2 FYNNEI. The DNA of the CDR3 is TGTGCCAGCAGTGTTGGGAATGGGGGCACTGAAGCTTTCTTT. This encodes CASSVGNGGTEAFF. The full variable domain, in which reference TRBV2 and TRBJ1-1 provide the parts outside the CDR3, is EPEVTQTPSHQVTQMGQEVILRCVPISNHLYFYWYRQILGQKVEFLVSFYNNEISEKSEIFDDQFSVERPDGSNFTLKIRSTKLEDSAMYFCASSVGNGGTEAFFGQGTRLTVV.

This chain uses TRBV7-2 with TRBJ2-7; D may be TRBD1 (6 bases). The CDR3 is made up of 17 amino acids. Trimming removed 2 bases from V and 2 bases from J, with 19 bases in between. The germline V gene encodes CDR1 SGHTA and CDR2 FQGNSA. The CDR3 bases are TGTGCCAGCAGCTTACCAAGGGACAATCCGCCCACCTACGAGCAGTACTTC. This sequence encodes CASSLPRDNPPTYEQYF.

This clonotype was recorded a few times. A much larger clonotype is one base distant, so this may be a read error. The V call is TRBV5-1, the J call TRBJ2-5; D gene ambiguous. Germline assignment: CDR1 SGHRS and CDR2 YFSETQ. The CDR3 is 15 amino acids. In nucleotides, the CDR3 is TGCGCCAGCAGCTTGGATGTTGGAGCGCAAGAGGCCCAGTACTTC. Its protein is CASSLDVGAQEAQYF.

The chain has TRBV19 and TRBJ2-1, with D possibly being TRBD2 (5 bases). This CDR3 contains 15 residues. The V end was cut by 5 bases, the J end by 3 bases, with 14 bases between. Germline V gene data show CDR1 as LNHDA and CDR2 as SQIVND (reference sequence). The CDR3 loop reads CASSPRTSFYNEQFF. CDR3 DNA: TGTGCCAGTAGTCCACGGACTTCCTTCTACAATGAGCAGTTCTTC.

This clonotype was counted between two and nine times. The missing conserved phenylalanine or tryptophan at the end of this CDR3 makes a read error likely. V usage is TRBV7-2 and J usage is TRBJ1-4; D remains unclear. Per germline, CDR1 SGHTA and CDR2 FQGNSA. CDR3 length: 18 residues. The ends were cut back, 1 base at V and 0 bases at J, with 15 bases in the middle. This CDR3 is CASSLDQQTASTNEKLFS. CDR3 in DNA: TGTGCCAGCAGCTTAGACCAGCAAACGGCGTCAACTAATGAAAAACTGTTTTCT.

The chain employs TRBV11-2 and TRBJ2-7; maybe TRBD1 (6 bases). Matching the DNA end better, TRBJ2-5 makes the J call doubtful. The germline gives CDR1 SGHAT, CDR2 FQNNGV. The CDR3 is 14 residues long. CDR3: CASSSSWGRETQYF. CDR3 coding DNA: TGTGCCAGCAGCTCAAGCTGGGGGCGAGAGACCCAGTACTTC.

CDR3 nucleotide sequence: TGCAGCGTTGAAGATCGACAGGGGGCTGCTGAAGCTTTCTTT. Translating gives CSVEDRQGAAEAFF. The chain joins TRBV29-1 to TRBJ1-1; 10 bases are shared with TRBD1. This CDR3 is 14 amino acids long. After removal of 0 bases from V and 6 bases from J, the junction contained 4 bases not matched to a gene. Germline-derived CDR1 and CDR2 are SQVTM and ANQGSEA.

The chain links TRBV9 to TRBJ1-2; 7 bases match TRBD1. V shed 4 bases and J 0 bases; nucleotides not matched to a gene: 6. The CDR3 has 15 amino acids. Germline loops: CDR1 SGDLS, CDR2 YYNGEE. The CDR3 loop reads CASSLRDSSNYGYTF. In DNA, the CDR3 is TGTGCCAGCAGCCTAAGGGACAGCTCTAACTATGGCTACACCTTC.

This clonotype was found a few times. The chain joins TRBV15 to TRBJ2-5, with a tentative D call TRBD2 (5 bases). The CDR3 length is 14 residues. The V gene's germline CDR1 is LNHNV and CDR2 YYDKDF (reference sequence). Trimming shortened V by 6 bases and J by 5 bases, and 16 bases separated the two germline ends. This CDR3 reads CATSPLASRETQYF. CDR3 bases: TGTGCCACCAGTCCCTTAGCGAGCAGGGAGACCCAGTACTTC.

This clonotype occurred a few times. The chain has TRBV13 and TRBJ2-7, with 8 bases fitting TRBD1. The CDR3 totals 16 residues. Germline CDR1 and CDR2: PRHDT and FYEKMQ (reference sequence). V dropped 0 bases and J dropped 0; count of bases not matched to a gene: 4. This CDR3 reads CASSLGAGGYSYEQYF. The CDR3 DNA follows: TGTGCCAGCAGCTTAGGTGCAGGGGGCTACTCCTACGAGCAGTACTTC.

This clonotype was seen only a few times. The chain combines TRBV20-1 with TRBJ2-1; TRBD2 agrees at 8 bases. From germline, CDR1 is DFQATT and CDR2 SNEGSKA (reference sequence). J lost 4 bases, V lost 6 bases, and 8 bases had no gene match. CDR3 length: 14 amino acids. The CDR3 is CSAKRAGGYNEQFF. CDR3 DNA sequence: TGCAGTGCCAAAAGGGCGGGGGGATACAATGAGCAGTTCTTC.

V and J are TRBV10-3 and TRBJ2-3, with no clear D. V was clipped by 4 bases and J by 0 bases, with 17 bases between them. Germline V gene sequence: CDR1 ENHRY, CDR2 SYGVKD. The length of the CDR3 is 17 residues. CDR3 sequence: CAISVGPLLNSTDTQYF. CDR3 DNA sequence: TGTGCCATCAGTGTTGGACCACTCCTCAATAGCACAGATACGCAGTATTTT.

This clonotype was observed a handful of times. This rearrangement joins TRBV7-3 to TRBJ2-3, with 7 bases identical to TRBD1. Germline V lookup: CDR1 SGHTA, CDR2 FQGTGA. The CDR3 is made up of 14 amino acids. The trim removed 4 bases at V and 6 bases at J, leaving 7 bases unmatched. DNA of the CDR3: TGTGCCAGCAGCTCCCTGACAGGGCCGGATACGCAGTATTTT. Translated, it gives CASSSLTGPDTQYF.

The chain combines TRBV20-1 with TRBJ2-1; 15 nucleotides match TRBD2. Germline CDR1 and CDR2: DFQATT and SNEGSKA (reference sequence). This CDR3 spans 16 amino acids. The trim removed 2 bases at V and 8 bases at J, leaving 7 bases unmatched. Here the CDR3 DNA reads TGCAGTGCTAGACCAGGGGGACTAGCGGGAGGAGATGAGCAGTTCTTC. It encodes CSARPGGLAGGDEQFF.

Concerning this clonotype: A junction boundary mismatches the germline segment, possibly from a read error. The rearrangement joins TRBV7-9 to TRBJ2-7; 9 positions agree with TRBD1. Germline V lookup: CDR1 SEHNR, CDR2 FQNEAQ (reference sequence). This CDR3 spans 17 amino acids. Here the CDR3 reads CASSLDQAGTGYYELYF. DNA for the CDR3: TGTGCCAGCAGCTTAGACCAGGCCGGGACAGGGTATTACGAGCTGTACTTC.

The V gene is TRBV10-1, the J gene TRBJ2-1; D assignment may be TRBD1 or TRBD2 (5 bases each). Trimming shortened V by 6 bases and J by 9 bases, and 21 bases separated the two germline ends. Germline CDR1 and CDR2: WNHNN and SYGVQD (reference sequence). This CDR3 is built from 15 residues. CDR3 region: CASSTGAGRVLEQFF. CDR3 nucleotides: TGCGCCAGCAGCACCGGGGCAGGGAGAGTCCTTGAGCAGTTCTTC.

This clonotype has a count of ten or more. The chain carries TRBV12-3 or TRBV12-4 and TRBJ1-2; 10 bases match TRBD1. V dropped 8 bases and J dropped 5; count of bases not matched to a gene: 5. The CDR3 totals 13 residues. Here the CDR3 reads CASGTGVSYGYTF. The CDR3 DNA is TGTGCCAGCGGGACAGGGGTCTCGTATGGCTACACCTTC.

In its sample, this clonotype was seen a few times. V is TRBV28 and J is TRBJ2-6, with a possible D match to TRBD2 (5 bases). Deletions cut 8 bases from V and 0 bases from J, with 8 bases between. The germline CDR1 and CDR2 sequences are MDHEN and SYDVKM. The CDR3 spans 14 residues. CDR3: CASARVSGANVLTF. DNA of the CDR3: TGTGCCAGCGCGAGGGTCTCTGGGGCCAACGTCCTGACTTTC.

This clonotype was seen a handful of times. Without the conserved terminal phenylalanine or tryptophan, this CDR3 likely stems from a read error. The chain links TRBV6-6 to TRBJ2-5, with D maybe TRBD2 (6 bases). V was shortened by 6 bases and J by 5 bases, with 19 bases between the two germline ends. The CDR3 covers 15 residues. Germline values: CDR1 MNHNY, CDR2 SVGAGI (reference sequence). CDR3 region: CASSRSDSGDETQYL. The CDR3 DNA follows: TGTGCCAGCAGCCGGAGTGACTCGGGGGATGAGACCCAGTACCTC.

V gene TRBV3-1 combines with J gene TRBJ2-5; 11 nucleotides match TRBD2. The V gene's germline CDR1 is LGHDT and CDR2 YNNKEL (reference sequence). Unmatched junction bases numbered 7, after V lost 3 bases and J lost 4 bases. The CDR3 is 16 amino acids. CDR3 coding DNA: TGTGCCAGCAGCCATCGTAGCGGGAGGGCCGGAGAGACCCAGTACTTC. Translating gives CASSHRSGRAGETQYF.

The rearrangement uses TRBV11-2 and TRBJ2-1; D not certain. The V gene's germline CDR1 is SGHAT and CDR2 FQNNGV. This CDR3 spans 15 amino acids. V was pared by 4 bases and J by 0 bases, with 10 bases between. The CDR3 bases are TGTGCCAGCAGCTCGACGGAGTACTCCTACAATGAGCAGTTCTTC. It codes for CASSSTEYSYNEQFF.

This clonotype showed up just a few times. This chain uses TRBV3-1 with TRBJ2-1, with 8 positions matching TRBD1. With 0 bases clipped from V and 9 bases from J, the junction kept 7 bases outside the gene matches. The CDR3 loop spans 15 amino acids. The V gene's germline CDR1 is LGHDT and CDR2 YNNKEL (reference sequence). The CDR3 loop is CASSQEFTGGGEQFF. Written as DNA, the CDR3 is TGTGCCAGCAGCCAAGAGTTCACAGGGGGAGGTGAGCAGTTCTTC.